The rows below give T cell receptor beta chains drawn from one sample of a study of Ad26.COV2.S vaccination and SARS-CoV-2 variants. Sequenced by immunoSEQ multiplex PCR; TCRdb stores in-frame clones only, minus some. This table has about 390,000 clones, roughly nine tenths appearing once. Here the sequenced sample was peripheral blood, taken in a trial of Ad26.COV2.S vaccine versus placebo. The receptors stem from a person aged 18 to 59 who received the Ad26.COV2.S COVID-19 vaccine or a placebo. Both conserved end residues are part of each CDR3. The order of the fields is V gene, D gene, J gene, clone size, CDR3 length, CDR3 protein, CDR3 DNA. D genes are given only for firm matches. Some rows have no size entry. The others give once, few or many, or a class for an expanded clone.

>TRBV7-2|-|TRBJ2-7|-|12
CASSDNDYEQYF
TGTGCCAGCAGTGATAATGACTACGAGCAGTACTTC
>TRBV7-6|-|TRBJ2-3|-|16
CASSGGRWGGPDTQYF
TGTGCCAGCAGCGGAGGCAGGTGGGGGGGCCCAGATACGCAGTATTTT
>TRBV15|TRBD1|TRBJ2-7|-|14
CATSLDRASYEQYF
TGTGCCACCAGTCTGGACAGGGCGAGCTACGAGCAGTACTTC
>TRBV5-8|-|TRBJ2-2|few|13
CASSLARTGELFF
TGTGCCAGCAGCTTGGCGCGGACCGGGGAGCTGTTTTTT
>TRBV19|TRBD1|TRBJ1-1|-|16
CASTTSRDRGRTEAFF
TGTGCCAGTACCACCTCCCGGGACAGGGGCCGAACTGAAGCTTTCTTT
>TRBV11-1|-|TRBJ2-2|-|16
CASSRPGALNTGELFF
TGTGCCAGCAGCAGACCCGGGGCTTTAAACACCGGGGAGCTGTTTTTT
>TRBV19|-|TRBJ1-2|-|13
CASNGEGPYGYTF
TGTGCCAGTAACGGGGAGGGCCCCTATGGCTACACCTTC
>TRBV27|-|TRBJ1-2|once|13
CASSPWGSYGYTF
TGTGCCAGCAGTCCATGGGGCTCCTATGGCTACACCTTC
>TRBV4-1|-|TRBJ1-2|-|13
CASSQETFSGYTF
TGCGCCAGCAGCCAAGAGACATTCTCTGGCTACACCTTC
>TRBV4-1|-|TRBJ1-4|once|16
CASSQDEGAGIEKLFF
TGCGCCAGCAGCCAAGATGAGGGCGCGGGGATAGAAAAACTGTTTTTT
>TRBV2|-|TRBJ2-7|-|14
CASRRTDLINEQYF
TGTGCCAGCAGACGGACAGACCTTATTAACGAGCAGTACTTC
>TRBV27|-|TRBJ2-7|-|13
CASPGHFSYEQYF
TGTGCCAGCCCGGGACACTTCTCCTACGAGCAGTACTTC
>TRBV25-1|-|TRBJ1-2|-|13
CASSEVQDYGYTF
TGTGCCAGCAGTGAAGTCCAGGACTATGGCTACACCTTC
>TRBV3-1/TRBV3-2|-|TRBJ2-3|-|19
CASSAGGVGGFFGTDTQYF
TGTGCCAGCAGCGCCGGAGGGGTAGGAGGTTTTTTCGGCACAGATACGCAGTATTTT
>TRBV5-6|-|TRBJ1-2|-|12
CASSWGFGGYTF
TGTGCCAGCAGCTGGGGATTTGGCGGCTACACCTTC
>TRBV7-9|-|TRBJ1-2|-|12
CASSSGIGGYTF
TGTGCCAGCAGCTCAGGGATAGGTGGCTACACCTTC
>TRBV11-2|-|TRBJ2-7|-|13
CASSFLGGYEQYF
TGTGCCAGCAGCTTTTTGGGGGGATACGAGCAGTACTTC
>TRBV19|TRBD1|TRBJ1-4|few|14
CASSTQGAREKLFF
TGTGCCAGTAGTACCCAGGGGGCGCGCGAAAAACTGTTTTTT
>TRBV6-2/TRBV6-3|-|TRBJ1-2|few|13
CASSYRTNYGYTF
TGTGCCAGCAGTTACAGGACTAACTATGGCTACACCTTC
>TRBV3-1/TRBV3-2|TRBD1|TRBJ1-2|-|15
CASSQAQGAGDGYTF
TGTGCCAGCAGCCAAGCCCAGGGGGCGGGGGATGGCTACACCTTC
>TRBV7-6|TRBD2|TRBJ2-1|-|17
CASSLEASGGAWYEQFF
TGTGCCAGCAGCTTAGAGGCTAGCGGGGGGGCTTGGTATGAGCAGTTCTTC
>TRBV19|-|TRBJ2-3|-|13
CASSRDQADTQYF
TGTGCCAGTAGTCGCGATCAGGCAGATACGCAGTATTTT
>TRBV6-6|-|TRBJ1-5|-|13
CASTTGSNQPQHF
TGTGCCAGCACCACAGGGAGCAATCAGCCCCAGCATTTT
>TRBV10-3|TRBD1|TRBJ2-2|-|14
CAIRTGGDTGELFF
TGTGCCATTAGGACAGGGGGAGACACCGGGGAGCTGTTTTTT